This T cell receptor (beta chain) was recovered during a study of T-cell reconstitution after alpha-beta-depleted transplantation in children. V lost 7 bases to trimming and J lost 4 bases, with 9 bases between them. This CDR3 is built from 11 residues. Per germline, CDR1 SGDLS and CDR2 YYNGEE. This sample's TCRbeta library carried unique molecular identifier barcodes. Each CDR3 protein gets one entry after TCRdb re-called the PCR reads with MiXCR. The sample carries hundreds of thousands of distinct CDR3 sequences, 16% recorded once. The sequencing used PBMCs from the stem cell graft donor, collected from the stem cell graft. The rearrangement uses TRBV9 and TRBJ2-7; D perhaps matches TRBD1 (6 bases). The TCR sequence derives from a human donor who donated a stem cell graft to a child with acute myeloid leukemia. The chain's CDR3 is CASPQGYEQYV. Written as DNA, the CDR3 is TGTGCCAGCCCGCAGGGGTACGAGCAGTACGTC.